These T cell receptor beta chains were read from a single sample in a study of OX40 agonist ivuxolimab in advanced cancers. Method: immunoSEQ multiplex PCR; TCRdb's copy keeps in-frame clones and lacks some. This table has around 110,000 clones, 90% appearing once. The source was CD4+ or CD8+ T cells sorted from blood, collected in a trial of the OX40 agonist ivuxolimab. These receptors were obtained from an adult with an advanced solid tumor such as melanoma, head and neck, liver or kidney cancer. The CDR3 runs from the conserved cysteine through the conserved F or W. A D gene is named only where the DNA matches it firmly. Expanded clones get a size class; other rows say once, few or many, or leave the size out.

V	size	D	J	DNA	CDR3
TRBV28	NA	NA	TRBJ2-5	TGTGCCAGCAGTTCGCCAGGGAAGGAGACCCAGTACTTC	CASSSPGKETQYF
TRBV27	NA	TRBD1	TRBJ2-7	TGTGCCAGCCTTGGACAGGTCGGGCAGTACTTC	CASLGQVGQYF
TRBV25-1	once	NA	TRBJ2-3	TGTGCCAGCAGTGAAGGCCAGGGACGTATAGATACGCAGTATTTT	CASSEGQGRIDTQYF
TRBV6-5	NA	TRBD2	TRBJ2-3	TGTGCCAGCAGAGTAGCGGGGAGCACAGATACGCAGTATTTT	CASRVAGSTDTQYF
TRBV15	NA	TRBD1	TRBJ1-1	TGTGCCACCAGCAGAGGCGGGACAGAAAGCACTGAAGCTTTCTTT	CATSRGGTESTEAFF
TRBV28	NA	TRBD1	TRBJ1-2	TGTGCCAGCAGTGTATTGACAGGACAGGATGGCTACACCTTC	CASSVLTGQDGYTF
TRBV11-2	NA	TRBD1	TRBJ2-6	TGTGCCAGCAGCTCACACAGGGGACCCAACGTCCTGACTTTC	CASSSHRGPNVLTF
TRBV10-1	NA	NA	TRBJ1-1	TGCGCCAGCAGTGAGGGCACAATGAACACTGAAGCTTTCTTT	CASSEGTMNTEAFF
TRBV7-2	NA	TRBD1	TRBJ2-1	TGTGCCAGCAGCACATCCGGGACAGCCTTCTACAATGAGCAGTTCTTC	CASSTSGTAFYNEQFF
TRBV19	NA	TRBD1	TRBJ1-5	TGTGCCAGCGTAAGTTTTGGGACAGGAGATCAGCCCCAGCATTTT	CASVSFGTGDQPQHF
TRBV19	NA	TRBD2	TRBJ2-2	TGTGCCAGTAATAGCGGGGCTTCGGCCGGGGAGCTGTTTTTT	CASNSGASAGELFF
TRBV27	NA	TRBD1	TRBJ1-1	TGTGCCAGCAGTCGCGGAACAGGGGTGACCACTGAAGCTTTCTTT	CASSRGTGVTTEAFF
TRBV19	NA	NA	TRBJ1-5	TGTGCCAGTAGTATGGTGGGGATTCTGCAGCCCCAGCATTTT	CASSMVGILQPQHF
TRBV5-5	NA	NA	TRBJ2-7	TGTGCCAGCAGCTTGGAAAGAGGGGAGCAGTACTTC	CASSLERGEQYF
TRBV19	NA	TRBD1	TRBJ1-3	TGTGCCAGTAGCACTTGGACAGGGAGCTCTGGAAACACCATATATTTT	CASSTWTGSSGNTIYF
TRBV28	NA	TRBD2	TRBJ2-3	TGTGCCAGCAGTTTAGAGACTAGCGGCACAGATACGCAGTATTTT	CASSLETSGTDTQYF
TRBV7-3	NA	NA	TRBJ1-1	TGTGCCAGCAGCTTTACAGGGCCCACTGAAGCTTTCTTT	CASSFTGPTEAFF
TRBV5-1	NA	TRBD1	TRBJ2-1	TGCGCCAGCAGCTTAGGACAGGGCGGTGAGCAGTTCTTC	CASSLGQGGEQFF
TRBV18	NA	NA	TRBJ1-3	TGTGCCAGCTCACAAGATGAGGGCTCTGGAAACACCATATATTTT	CASSQDEGSGNTIYF
TRBV5-1	NA	TRBD1	TRBJ1-4	TGCGCCAGCAGCTTGGAGTCAGGGGGCTATGAAAAACTGTTTTTT	CASSLESGGYEKLFF
TRBV28	NA	TRBD1	TRBJ1-1	TGTGCCAGCGGCCTACAGGGGGCGATCGACACTGAAGCTTTCTTT	CASGLQGAIDTEAFF